The sequence of this T cell receptor (beta chain) was determined in a study of somatic mutations in cytotoxic T cells in rheumatoid arthritis. Study results and caveats: About an eighth of the roughly 60 patients had a largest CD8+ clone above 20% of CD8+ cells.

This table comes from immunoSEQ multiplex PCR, and its TCRdb copy is limited to in-frame clones, with some not included. The sample lists approximately 9,400 clones, over 75% occurring once. Points on this clone: Its antigen is unknown.

There are 16 residues in the CDR3. CDR1 SGHTA and CDR2 FQGNSA come from the germline V gene. After removal of 0 bases from V and 3 bases from J, the junction contained 6 bases not matched to a gene. The sequence came from a woman aged 18-30 years with rheumatoid arthritis. The sequenced sample was CD4+ T cells sorted from blood. The gene calls are TRBV7-2 and TRBJ2-3; 7 positions agree with TRBD2. In DNA form, the CDR3 reads TGTGCCAGCAGCTTAGCGCCGGGGGGTGGAACAGATACGCAGTATTTT. This codes for CASSLAPGGGTDTQYF.